This entry lists 21 T cell receptor beta chains sequenced from one sample in a study of T cell responses to AZD1222 COVID-19 vaccine. Measured with immunoSEQ multiplex PCR; TCRdb has only the in-frame clones, and not every one. The table includes roughly 55,000 clones, about 90% detected once. Sample: peripheral blood, taken on day 0 of AZD1222 vaccination. Receptor source: an adult in good health.

The chain uses TRBV27 and TRBJ2-1; no reliable D call. Trimming left V 2 bases short and J 4 bases short, with 15 bases between. The CDR3 is 16 amino acids. The germline gives CDR1 MNHEY, CDR2 SMNVEV (reference sequence). The CDR3 region is CASSLTVRLDYNEQFF. As DNA, the CDR3 is TGTGCCAGCAGTTTAACCGTACGCCTGGATTACAATGAGCAGTTCTTC.

The chain has TRBV4-1 and TRBJ2-2; D tentatively fits TRBD1 or TRBD2 (5 bases each). V lost 1 base and J lost 7, with 22 bases in between. The CDR3 contains 18 residues. The germline V gene has CDR1 MGHRA and CDR2 YSYEKL. The CDR3 DNA sequence: TGCGCCAGCAGCCAAGGTTTGGCGGGCCTAGGGGCCGGCGGGGAGCTGTTTTTT. The encoded protein is CASSQGLAGLGAGGELFF.

This chain connects TRBV7-8 to TRBJ2-5; TRBD2 matches 7 bases. This CDR3 is built from 14 residues. Unmatched junction bases numbered 5, after V lost 2 bases and J lost 5 bases. Per germline, CDR1 SGHVS and CDR2 FQNEAQ. The CDR3 protein is CASSLREGMETQYF. CDR3 DNA: TGTGCCAGCAGCTTAAGGGAGGGAATGGAGACCCAGTACTTC.

This chain connects TRBV9 to TRBJ2-7; 9 bases match TRBD1. The CDR3 extends over 16 amino acids. Germline lookup yields CDR1 SGDLS and CDR2 YYNGEE. Trimming cost V 0 bases and J 2 bases; bases outside gene matches: 6. CDR3: CASSVAPGTGTYEQYF. In DNA, the CDR3 is TGTGCCAGCAGCGTAGCCCCTGGGACAGGGACCTACGAGCAGTACTTC.

The J gene is TRBJ2-1, the V gene TRBV11-2, with D maybe TRBD2 (6 bases). V dropped 2 bases and J dropped 6 bases, with 17 bases sitting between them. From germline, CDR1 is SGHAT and CDR2 FQNNGV. The CDR3 sequence is 16 residues long. DNA of the CDR3: TGTGCCAGCAGCTTATTGGGTGGAGGGTGGGGCAATGAGCAGTTCTTC. This gives the protein CASSLLGGGWGNEQFF.

There are a few counts of this clone. The chain links TRBV5-1 to TRBJ2-7; D might be TRBD1 (8 bases). There are 15 residues in the CDR3. V was cut by 3 bases and J by 4 bases, with 17 bases left in between. The germline V gene has CDR1 SGHRS and CDR2 YFSETQ. The CDR3 spells CASSSGGQAWYEQYF. CDR3 in DNA: TGCGCCAGCAGCTCGGGGGGACAGGCGTGGTACGAGCAGTACTTC.

The V call is TRBV18, the J call TRBJ2-3; tentatively, D is TRBD2 (5 bases). Per germline, CDR1 KGHSH and CDR2 LQKENI. V lost 10 bases and J lost 2, with 16 bases in between. The CDR3 contains 14 residues. As DNA, the CDR3 is TGTGCCACCTCCGTACGGCGGGCCACAGATACGCAGTATTTT. Translating it yields CATSVRRATDTQYF.

This sequence joins TRBV11-2 and TRBJ1-1; D is unclear. This CDR3 contains 12 residues. Trimming stripped 1 base from V and 8 bases from J, with 8 bases between. Germline V gene data show CDR1 as SGHAT and CDR2 as FQNNGV. Written as DNA, the CDR3 is TGTGCCAGCAGCTTAGGAGGCATAGAAGCTTTCTTT. Amino acid sequence: CASSLGGIEAFF.

The genes are TRBV2 and TRBJ1-5, with 9 bases matching TRBD1. V lost 7 bases to trimming and J lost 4 bases; unmatched junction nucleotides: 11. Looked up from germline, CDR1 is SNHLY and CDR2 is FYNNEI. The CDR3 is made up of 16 amino acids. CDR3 bases: TGTGCCAGCACAAACCGGGACAGGGTCGATAATCAGCCCCAGCATTTT. As protein: CASTNRDRVDNQPQHF.

This clone showed up just once. The V gene is TRBV18, the J gene TRBJ1-4; unclear D gene. V lost 1 base to trimming and J lost 7 bases, with 10 bases between them. Per the germline V gene, CDR1 is KGHSH and CDR2 is LQKENI. This CDR3 region has 14 residues. The CDR3 region is CASSPRSVGEKLFF. CDR3 nucleotides: TGTGCCAGCTCACCACGGTCCGTGGGTGAAAAACTGTTTTTT. The variable domain in full, completed from reference TRBV18 and TRBJ1-4, reads NAGVMQNPRHLVRRRGQEARLRCSPMKGHSHVYWYRQLPEEGLKFMVYLQKENIIDESGMPKERFSAEFPKEGPSILRIQQVVRGDSAAYFCASSPRSVGEKLFFGSGTQLSVL.

This clone was recorded once. At one end the junction does not follow the germline gene, possibly because of a read error. This sequence joins TRBV5-1 and TRBJ2-7; 11 bases agree with TRBD1. The CDR3 is 12 residues long. Germline CDR1 and CDR2: SGHRS and YFSETQ. In DNA, the CDR3 is TGCGCCAGCAGCTGGGGACAGGGGGAGGTTTGGTTC. The encoded protein is CASSWGQGEVWF.

The V call is TRBV12-3 or TRBV12-4, the J call TRBJ1-6; D is unclear. The CDR3 contains 13 residues. The V end was cut by 3 bases, the J end by 9 bases, with 9 bases between. As DNA, the CDR3 is TGTGCCAGCAGTTTTGGCGATATTTCACCCCTCCACTTT. Protein: CASSFGDISPLHF.

This chain uses TRBV19 with TRBJ2-1; TRBD1 matches at 7 bases. The junction had 4 bases not matched to a gene; V was cut back by 7 bases and J by 7 bases. CDR3 length: 12 residues. Germline V gene sequence: CDR1 LNHDA, CDR2 SQIVND (reference sequence). This CDR3 is CASTGRGNEQFF. CDR3 sequence (DNA): TGTGCCAGTACCGGCAGGGGGAATGAGCAGTTCTTC.

The V and J genes are TRBV7-8 and TRBJ1-4; 9 bases line up with TRBD1. Germline lookup yields CDR1 SGHVS and CDR2 FQNEAQ. This CDR3 region has 14 residues. J lost 8 bases, V lost 6 bases, and 7 bases had no gene match. DNA of the CDR3: TGTGCCAGCAGTATGGACAGGGGAAGGGAAAAACTGTTTTTT. As protein: CASSMDRGREKLFF. Complete variable domain (other parts from reference TRBV7-8 and TRBJ1-4): GAGVSQSPRYKVAKRGQDVALRCDPISGHVSLFWYQQALGQGPEFLTYFQNEAQLDKSGLPSDRFFAERPEGSVSTLKIQRTQQEDSAVYLCASSMDRGREKLFFGSGTQLSVL.

The chain is built from TRBV7-2 and TRBJ1-1; the match to TRBD1 covers 7 bases. CDR1 SGHTA and CDR2 FQGNSA come from the germline V gene. This CDR3 comprises 15 residues. The V and J ends lost 5 bases and 5 bases, in that order; junction bases with no gene match: 11. For the CDR3, the DNA is TGTGCCAGCAGCCTAACCGGGACAGCAATGACTGAAGCTTTCTTT. Its protein is CASSLTGTAMTEAFF.

The chain couples TRBV15 to TRBJ2-7; D is possibly TRBD1 or TRBD2 (5 bases each). Trimming took 1 base from V and 2 from J, leaving 18 bases between them. The CDR3 totals 17 residues. CDR1 LNHNV and CDR2 YYDKDF come from the germline V gene (reference sequence). DNA of the CDR3: TGTGCCACCAGCAGAGCGGGGCCGTCTAGAAACCCCTACGAGCAGTACTTC. This gives the protein CATSRAGPSRNPYEQYF.

The chain uses TRBV7-9 and TRBJ2-5; 13 nucleotides match TRBD2. V lost 4 bases to trimming and J lost 2 bases; unmatched junction nucleotides: 1. The CDR3 consists of 15 residues. Germline V gives CDR1 SEHNR, CDR2 FQNEAQ (reference sequence). The CDR3 DNA is TGTGCCAGCAGCTCGGGACTAGCGGGACAAGAGACCCAGTACTTC. Its protein is CASSSGLAGQETQYF.

This chain joins TRBV27 and TRBJ1-6, with TRBD1 matching over 9 bases. This CDR3 comprises 20 residues. Germline V gene lookup returns CDR1 MNHEY and CDR2 SMNVEV (reference sequence). V trimming: 5 bases; J trimming: 8 bases; junction bases outside the gene matches: 22. Here the CDR3 reads CASSLAPGQGVIGRHSPLHF. CDR3 nucleotides: TGTGCCAGCAGTCTTGCACCGGGACAGGGTGTGATTGGGAGACATTCACCCCTCCACTTT.

The chain uses TRBV5-1 and TRBJ2-2; D remains unclear. The CDR3 covers 12 residues. V shed 7 bases and J shed 5 bases, with 9 bases lying between them. Germline V lookup: CDR1 SGHRS, CDR2 YFSETQ. The CDR3 bases are TGCGCCAGCTCCATTGAAACCGGGGAGCTGTTTTTT. Residues: CASSIETGELFF.

J is TRBJ1-2 and V is TRBV11-1, with a weak D call TRBD1 (5 bases). There are 14 residues in the CDR3. With 1 base removed from V and 8 bases from J, the gap between germline ends came to 14 bases. CDR1 and CDR2 (germline): SGHAT, FQDESV (reference sequence). The CDR3 DNA follows: TGTGCCAGCAGCTTAGAATTCTCCGGGGGAGGCTACACCTTC. Amino acid sequence: CASSLEFSGGGYTF.

The chain combines TRBV19 with TRBJ2-3, with TRBD1 identical over 7 bases. With V trimmed by 5 bases and J by 6 bases, 8 bases remained unmatched. The CDR3 is 14 amino acids. Germline V gene data show CDR1 as LNHDA and CDR2 as SQIVND (reference sequence). CDR3 protein: CASSQGDRWDTQYF. CDR3 coding DNA: TGTGCCAGTAGTCAAGGGGACAGATGGGATACGCAGTATTTT. The full variable domain, with the rest looked up from reference TRBV19 and TRBJ2-3, is DGGITQSPKYLFRKEGQNVTLSCEQNLNHDAMYWYRQDPGQGLRLIYYSQIVNDFQKGDIAEGYSVSREKKESFPLTVTSAQKNPTAFYLCASSQGDRWDTQYFGPGTRLTVL.